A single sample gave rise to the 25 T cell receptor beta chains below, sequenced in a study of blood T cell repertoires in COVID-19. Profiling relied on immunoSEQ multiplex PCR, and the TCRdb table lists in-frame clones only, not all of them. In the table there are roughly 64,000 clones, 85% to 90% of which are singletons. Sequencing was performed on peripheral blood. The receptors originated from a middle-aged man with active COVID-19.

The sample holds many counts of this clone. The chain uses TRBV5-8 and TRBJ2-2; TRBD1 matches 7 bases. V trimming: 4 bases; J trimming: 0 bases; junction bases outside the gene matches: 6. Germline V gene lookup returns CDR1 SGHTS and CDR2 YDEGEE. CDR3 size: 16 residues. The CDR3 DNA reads TGTGCCAGCAGCCGAGGGACAGTCGCGAACACCGGGGAGCTGTTTTTT. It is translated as CASSRGTVANTGELFF.

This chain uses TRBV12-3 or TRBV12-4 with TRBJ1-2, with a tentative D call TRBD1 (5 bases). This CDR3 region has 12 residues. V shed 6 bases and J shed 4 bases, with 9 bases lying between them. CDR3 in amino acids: CASSREGYGYTF. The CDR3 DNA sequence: TGTGCCAGCAGCAGGGAGGGCTATGGCTACACCTTC.

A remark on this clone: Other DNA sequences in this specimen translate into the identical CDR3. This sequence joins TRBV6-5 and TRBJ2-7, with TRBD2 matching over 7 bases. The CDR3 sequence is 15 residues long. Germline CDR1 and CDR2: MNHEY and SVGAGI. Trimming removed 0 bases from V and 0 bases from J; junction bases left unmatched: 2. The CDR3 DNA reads TGTGCCAGCAGTTACTCAGCGGGAAGCTCCTACGAGCAGTACTTC. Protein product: CASSYSAGSSYEQYF.

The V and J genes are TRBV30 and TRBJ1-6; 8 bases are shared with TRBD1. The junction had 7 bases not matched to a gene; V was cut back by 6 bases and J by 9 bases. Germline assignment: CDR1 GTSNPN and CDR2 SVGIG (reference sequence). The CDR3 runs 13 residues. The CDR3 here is CACSRTGFSPLHF. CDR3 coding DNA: TGTGCCTGTTCACGGACAGGGTTTTCACCCCTCCACTTT.

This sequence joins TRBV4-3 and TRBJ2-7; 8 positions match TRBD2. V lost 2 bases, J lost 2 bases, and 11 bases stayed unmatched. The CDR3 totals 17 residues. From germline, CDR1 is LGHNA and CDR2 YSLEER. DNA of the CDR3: TGCGCCAGCAGCCAACCCCCGAAGGGACTAGGGACCTACGAGCAGTACTTC. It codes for CASSQPPKGLGTYEQYF.

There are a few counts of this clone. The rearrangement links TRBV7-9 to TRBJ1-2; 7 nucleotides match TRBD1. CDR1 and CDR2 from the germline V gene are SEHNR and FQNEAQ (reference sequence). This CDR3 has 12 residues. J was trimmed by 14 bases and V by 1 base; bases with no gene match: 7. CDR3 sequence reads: CASSLETGRSTF. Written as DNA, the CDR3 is TGTGCCAGCAGCTTAGAGACAGGGCGATCAACCTTC. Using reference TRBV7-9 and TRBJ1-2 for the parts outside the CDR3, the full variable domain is DTGVSQNPRHKITKRGQNVTFRCDPISEHNRLYWYRQTLGQGPEFLTYFQNEAQLEKSRLLSDRFSAERPKGSFSTLEIQRTEQGDSAMYLCASSLETGRSTFGSGTRLTVV.

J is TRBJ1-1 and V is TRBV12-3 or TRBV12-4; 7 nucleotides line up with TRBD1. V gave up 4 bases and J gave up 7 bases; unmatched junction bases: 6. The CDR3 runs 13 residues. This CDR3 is CASSSPWTGEAFF. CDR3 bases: TGTGCCAGCAGTTCGCCCTGGACAGGTGAAGCTTTCTTT.

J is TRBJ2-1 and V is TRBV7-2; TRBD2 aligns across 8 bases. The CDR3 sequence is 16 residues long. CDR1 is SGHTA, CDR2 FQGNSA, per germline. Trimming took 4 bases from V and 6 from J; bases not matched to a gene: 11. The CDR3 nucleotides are TGTGCCAGCAGCTCCGTTTCGGGGGGGGGCCTCAATGAGCAGTTCTTC. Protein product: CASSSVSGGGLNEQFF.

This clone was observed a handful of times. The CDR3 nucleotides are TGTGCCAGCAGCTTAACGGGGGAAGCTTTCTTT. Translation: CASSLTGEAFF. This chain links TRBV7-2 with TRBJ1-1; D remains ambiguous. Trimming removed 2 bases from V and 8 bases from J, with 6 bases in between. CDR3 size: 11 residues. Germline CDR1 reads SGHTA; CDR2 reads FQGNSA.

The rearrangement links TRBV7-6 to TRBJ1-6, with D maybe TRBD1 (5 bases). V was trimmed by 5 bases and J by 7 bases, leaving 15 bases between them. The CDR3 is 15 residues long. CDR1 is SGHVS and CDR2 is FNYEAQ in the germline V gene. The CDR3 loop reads CASSPSRAGNSPLHF. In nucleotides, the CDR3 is TGTGCCAGCAGCCCATCGCGTGCAGGGAATTCACCCCTCCACTTT.

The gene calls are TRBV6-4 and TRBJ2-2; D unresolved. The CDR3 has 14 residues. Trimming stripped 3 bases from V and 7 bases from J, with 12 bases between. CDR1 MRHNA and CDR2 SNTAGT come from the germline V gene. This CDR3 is CASSEETGNGELFF. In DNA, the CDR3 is TGTGCCAGCAGTGAGGAGACCGGCAACGGGGAGCTGTTTTTT.

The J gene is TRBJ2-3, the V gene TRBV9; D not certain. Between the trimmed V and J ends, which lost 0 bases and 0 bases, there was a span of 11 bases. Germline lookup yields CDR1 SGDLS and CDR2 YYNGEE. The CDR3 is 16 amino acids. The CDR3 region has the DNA TGTGCCAGCAGCGTAGGGGCAGACCCTAGCACAGATACGCAGTATTTT. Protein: CASSVGADPSTDTQYF.

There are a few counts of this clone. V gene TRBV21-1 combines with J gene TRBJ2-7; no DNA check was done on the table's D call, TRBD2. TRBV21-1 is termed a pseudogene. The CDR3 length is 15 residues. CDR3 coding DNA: TGTGCCAGCACGATATCGAGGGAGGGCAGCTACGAGCAGTACTTC. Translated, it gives CASTISREGSYEQYF.

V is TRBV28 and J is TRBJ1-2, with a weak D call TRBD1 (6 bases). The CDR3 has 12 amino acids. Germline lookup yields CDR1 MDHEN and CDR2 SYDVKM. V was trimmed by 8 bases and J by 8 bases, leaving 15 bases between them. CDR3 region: CASGTRAFGYTF. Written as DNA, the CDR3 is TGTGCCAGCGGGACAAGGGCCTTCGGCTACACCTTC.

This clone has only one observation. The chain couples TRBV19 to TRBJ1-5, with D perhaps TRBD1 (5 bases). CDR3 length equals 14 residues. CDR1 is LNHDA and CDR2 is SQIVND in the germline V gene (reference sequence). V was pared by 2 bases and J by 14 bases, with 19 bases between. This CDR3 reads CASSIKGDAGGKHF. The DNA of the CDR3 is TGTGCCAGTAGTATAAAAGGGGATGCGGGGGGAAAGCATTTT.

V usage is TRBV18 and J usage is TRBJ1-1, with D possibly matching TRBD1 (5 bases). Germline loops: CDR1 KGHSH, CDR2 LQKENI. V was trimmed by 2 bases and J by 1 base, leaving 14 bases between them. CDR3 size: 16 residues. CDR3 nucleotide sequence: TGTGCCAGCTCACCAATTTGGATGGGGCCGAACACTGAAGCTTTCTTT. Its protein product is CASSPIWMGPNTEAFF.

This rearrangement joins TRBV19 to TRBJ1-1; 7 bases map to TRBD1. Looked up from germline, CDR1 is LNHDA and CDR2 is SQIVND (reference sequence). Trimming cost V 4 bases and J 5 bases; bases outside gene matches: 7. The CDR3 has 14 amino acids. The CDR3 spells CASSRQGSRTEAFF. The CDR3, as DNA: TGTGCCAGTAGTAGACAGGGCTCAAGGACTGAAGCTTTCTTT.

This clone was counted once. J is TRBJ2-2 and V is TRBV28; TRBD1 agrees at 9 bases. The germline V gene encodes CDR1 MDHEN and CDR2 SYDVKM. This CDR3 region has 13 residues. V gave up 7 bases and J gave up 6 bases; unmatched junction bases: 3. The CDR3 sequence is CASMTGGPGELFF. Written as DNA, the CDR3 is TGTGCCAGCATGACAGGGGGTCCCGGGGAGCTGTTTTTT.

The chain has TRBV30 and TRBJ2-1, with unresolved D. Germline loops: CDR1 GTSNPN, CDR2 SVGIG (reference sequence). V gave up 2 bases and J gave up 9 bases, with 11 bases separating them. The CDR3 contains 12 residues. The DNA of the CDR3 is TGTGCCTGGAGTTTGACCCTAGGTGAGCAGTTCTTC. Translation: CAWSLTLGEQFF. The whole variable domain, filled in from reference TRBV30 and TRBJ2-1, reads SQTIHQWPATLVQPVGSPLSLECTVEGTSNPNLYWYRQAAGRGLQLLFYSVGIGQISSEVPQNLSASRPQDRQFILSSKKLLLSDSGFYLCAWSLTLGEQFFGPGTRLTVL.

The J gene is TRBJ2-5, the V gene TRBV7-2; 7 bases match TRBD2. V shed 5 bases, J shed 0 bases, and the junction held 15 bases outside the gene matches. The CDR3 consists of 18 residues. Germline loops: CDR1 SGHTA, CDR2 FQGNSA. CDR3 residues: CASSTMGFLAANQETQYF. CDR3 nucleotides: TGTGCCAGCAGCACCATGGGGTTTCTAGCGGCGAACCAAGAGACCCAGTACTTC.

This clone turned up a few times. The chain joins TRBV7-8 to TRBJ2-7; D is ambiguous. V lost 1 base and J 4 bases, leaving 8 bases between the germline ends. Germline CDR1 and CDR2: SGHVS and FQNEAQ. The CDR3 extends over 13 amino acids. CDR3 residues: CASSLELSYEQYF. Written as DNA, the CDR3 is TGTGCCAGCAGCTTAGAACTGAGTTACGAGCAGTACTTC.

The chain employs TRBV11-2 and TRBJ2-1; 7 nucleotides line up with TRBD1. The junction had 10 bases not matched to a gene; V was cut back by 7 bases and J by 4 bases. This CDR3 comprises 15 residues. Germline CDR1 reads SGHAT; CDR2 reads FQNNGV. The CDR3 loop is CASTLTGADYNEQFF. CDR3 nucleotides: TGTGCCAGCACACTTACAGGGGCCGATTACAATGAGCAGTTCTTC.

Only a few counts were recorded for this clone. CDR3 region: CASIPQRRINEQFF. The CDR3 DNA sequence: TGTGCCAGCATTCCTCAGCGGAGGATCAATGAGCAGTTCTTC. The gene calls are TRBV2 and TRBJ2-1; weak D call: TRBD2 (5 bases). This CDR3 spans 14 amino acids. V lost 7 bases and J lost 6, with 16 bases in between. The V gene's germline CDR1 is SNHLY and CDR2 FYNNEI.

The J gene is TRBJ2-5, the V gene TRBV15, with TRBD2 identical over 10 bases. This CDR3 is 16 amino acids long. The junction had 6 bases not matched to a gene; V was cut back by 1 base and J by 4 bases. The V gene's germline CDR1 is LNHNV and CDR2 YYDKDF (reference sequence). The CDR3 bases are TGTGCCACCAGCAGAGCCTTAAGCGGGGGGGGAGAGACCCAGTACTTC. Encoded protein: CATSRALSGGGETQYF.

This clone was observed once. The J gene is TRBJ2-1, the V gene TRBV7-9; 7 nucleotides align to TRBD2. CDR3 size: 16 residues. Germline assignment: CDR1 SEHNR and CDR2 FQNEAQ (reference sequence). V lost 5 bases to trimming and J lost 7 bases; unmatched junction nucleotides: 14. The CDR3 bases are TGTGCCAGCAGCCGGGAGGTAGGGCAGGGAGTGAATGAGCAGTTCTTC. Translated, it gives CASSREVGQGVNEQFF.